The 3 T cell receptor beta chains listed next were all sequenced from one sample in a study of read filtering for tumor transcriptome and immune sequencing. The library was built from around 400 ng RNA with molecular barcoded adaptors for alpha/delta and beta/gamma chains. TCRdb recomputed calls from the reads with MiXCR, one row per CDR3 protein. This sample carries just over 14,000 distinct CDR3 sequences, around 21% of them seen once, and the ten largest clones take more than 70%. What was sequenced was a population of CD138-negative cells sorted from bone marrow. Every receptor here comes from a donor aged 40 or older with multiple myeloma.

This clonotype was recorded a few times. The J gene is TRBJ1-2, the V gene TRBV12-3 or TRBV12-4, with 7 bases aligning to TRBD1. V lost 3 bases, J lost 4 bases, and 2 bases stayed unmatched. The CDR3 runs 13 residues. The CDR3 DNA sequence: TGTGCCAGCAGTTTTGGGGACAGCTATGGCTACACCTTC. It codes for CASSFGDSYGYTF.

Many counts were recorded for this clonotype. CDR3 protein: CASSSPGRELSYEQYF. DNA of the CDR3: TGTGCCAGCAGCTCCCCCGGCCGGGAGTTATCCTACGAGCAGTACTTC. V usage is TRBV7-9 and J usage is TRBJ2-7, with a tentative D call TRBD2 (6 bases). CDR1 is SEHNR and CDR2 is FQNEAQ in the germline V gene (reference sequence). The CDR3 runs 16 residues. The ends were cut back, 4 bases at V and 1 base at J, with 17 bases in the middle.

This clonotype occurred many times. One end of the junction is discordant with germline, which a read error may explain. The V and J genes are TRBV6-1 and TRBJ2-1; 12 positions match TRBD1. This CDR3 spans 13 amino acids. In germline, CDR1 is MNHNS, CDR2 SASEGT. CDR3 sequence (DNA): TGTGCCAGCAGCGGGGACAGGGGGCGCATCGTGCTCTTC. This translates into CASSGDRGRIVLF.